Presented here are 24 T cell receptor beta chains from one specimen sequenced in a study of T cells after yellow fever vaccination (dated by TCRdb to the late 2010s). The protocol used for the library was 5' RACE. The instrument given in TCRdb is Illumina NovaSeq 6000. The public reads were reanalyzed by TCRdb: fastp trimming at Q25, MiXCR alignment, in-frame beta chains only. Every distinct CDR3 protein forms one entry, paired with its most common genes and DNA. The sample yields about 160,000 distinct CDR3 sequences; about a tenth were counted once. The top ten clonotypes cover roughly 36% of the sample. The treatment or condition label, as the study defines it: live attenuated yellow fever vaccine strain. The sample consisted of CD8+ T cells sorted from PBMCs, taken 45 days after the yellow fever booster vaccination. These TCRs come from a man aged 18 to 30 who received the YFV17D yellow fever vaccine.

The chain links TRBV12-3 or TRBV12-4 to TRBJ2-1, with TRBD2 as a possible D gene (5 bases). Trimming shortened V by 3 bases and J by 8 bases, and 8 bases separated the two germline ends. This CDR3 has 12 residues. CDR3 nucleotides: TGTGCCAGCAGTTTTCGGGATCATGAGCAGTTCTTC. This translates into CASSFRDHEQFF.

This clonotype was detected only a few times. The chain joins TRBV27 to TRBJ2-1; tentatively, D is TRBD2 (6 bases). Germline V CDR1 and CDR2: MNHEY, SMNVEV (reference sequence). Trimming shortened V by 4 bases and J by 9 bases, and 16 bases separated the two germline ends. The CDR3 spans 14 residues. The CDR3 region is CASSWGLMRGEQFF. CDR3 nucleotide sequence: TGTGCCAGCAGTTGGGGCCTAATGCGGGGTGAGCAGTTCTTC.

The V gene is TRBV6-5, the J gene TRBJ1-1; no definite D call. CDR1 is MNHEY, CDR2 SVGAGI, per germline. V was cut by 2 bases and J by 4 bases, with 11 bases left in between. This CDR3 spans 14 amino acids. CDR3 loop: CASSYNGRGTEAFF. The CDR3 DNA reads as TGTGCCAGCAGTTACAACGGGCGGGGCACTGAAGCTTTCTTT.

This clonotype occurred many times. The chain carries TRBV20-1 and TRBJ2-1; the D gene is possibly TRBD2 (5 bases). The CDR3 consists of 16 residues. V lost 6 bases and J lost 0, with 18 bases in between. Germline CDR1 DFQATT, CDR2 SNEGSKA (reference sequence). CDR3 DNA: TGCAGTGCCAGCCCCTTCCGACTATCCTCCTACAATGAGCAGTTCTTC. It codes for CSASPFRLSSYNEQFF.

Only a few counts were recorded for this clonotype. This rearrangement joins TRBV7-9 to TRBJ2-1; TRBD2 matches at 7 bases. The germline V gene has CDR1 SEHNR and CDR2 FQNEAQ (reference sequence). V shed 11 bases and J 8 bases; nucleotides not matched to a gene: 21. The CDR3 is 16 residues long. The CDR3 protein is CAGVFIRPGRVDEQFF. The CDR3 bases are TGTGCCGGTGTCTTTATTAGGCCAGGGAGGGTCGATGAGCAGTTCTTC.

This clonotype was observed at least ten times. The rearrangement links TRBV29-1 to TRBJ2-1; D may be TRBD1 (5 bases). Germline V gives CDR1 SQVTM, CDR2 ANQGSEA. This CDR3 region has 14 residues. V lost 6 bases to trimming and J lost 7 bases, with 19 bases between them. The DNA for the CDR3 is TGCAGCGTAGACAACCAGGGATGGCTAAATGAGCAGTTCTTC. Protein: CSVDNQGWLNEQFF.

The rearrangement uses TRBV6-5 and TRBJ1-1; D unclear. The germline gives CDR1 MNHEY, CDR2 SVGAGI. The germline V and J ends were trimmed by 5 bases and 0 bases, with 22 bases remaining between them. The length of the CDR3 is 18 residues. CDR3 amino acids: CASSPSRPGGVLNTEAFF. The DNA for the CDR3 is TGTGCCAGCAGTCCCTCAAGACCGGGCGGCGTGTTGAACACTGAAGCTTTCTTT.

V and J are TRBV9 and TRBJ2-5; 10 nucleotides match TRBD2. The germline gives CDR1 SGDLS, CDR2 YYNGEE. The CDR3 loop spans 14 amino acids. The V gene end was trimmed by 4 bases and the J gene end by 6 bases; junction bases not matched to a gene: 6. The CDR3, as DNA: TGTGCCAGCAGCCTAAGCGGGGGGGTCAAGACCCAGTACTTC. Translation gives CASSLSGGVKTQYF.

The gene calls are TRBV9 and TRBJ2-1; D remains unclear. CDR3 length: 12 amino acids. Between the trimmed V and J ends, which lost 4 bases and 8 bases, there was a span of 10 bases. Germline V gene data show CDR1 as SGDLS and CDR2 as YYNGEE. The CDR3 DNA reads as TGTGCCAGCAGCTTCGCCCGGGATGAGCAGTTCTTC. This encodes CASSFARDEQFF.

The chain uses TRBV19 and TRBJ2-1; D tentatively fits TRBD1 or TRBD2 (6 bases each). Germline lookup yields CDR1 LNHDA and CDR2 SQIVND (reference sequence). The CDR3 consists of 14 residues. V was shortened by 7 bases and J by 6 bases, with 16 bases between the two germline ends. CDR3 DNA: TGTGCCAGTAAGACGGGGGCTCTGTCCAATGAGCAGTTCTTC. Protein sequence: CASKTGALSNEQFF. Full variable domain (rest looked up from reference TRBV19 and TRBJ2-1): DGGITQSPKYLFRKEGQNVTLSCEQNLNHDAMYWYRQDPGQGLRLIYYSQIVNDFQKGDIAEGYSVSREKKESFPLTVTSAQKNPTAFYLCASKTGALSNEQFFGPGTRLTVL.

CDR3 sequence (DNA): TGCAGCGTTGAAGACGCTAGGGTTTCGTTTGGGACCCAGTACTTC. It specifies CSVEDARVSFGTQYF. V and J are TRBV29-1 and TRBJ2-5; no clear D. The CDR3 consists of 15 residues. Trimming cost V 0 bases and J 7 bases, with 18 bases left between them. Germline assignment: CDR1 SQVTM and CDR2 ANQGSEA. Together with reference TRBV29-1 and TRBJ2-5, the CDR3 gives the full variable domain: SAVISQKPSRDICQRGTSLTIQCQVDSQVTMMFWYRQQPGQSLTLIATANQGSEATYESGFVIDKFPISRPNLTFSTLTVSNMSPEDSSIYLCSVEDARVSFGTQYFGPGTRLLVL.

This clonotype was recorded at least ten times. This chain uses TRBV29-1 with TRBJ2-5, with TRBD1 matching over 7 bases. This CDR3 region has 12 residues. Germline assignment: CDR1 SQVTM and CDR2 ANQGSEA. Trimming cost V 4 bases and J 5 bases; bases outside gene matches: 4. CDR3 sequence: CSVVRGQETQYF. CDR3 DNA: TGCAGCGTTGTGAGGGGACAGGAGACCCAGTACTTC.

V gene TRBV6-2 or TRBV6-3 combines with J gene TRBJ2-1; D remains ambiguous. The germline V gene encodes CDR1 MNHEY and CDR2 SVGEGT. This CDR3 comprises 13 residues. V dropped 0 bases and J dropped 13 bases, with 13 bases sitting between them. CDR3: CASSYSLGGFQFF. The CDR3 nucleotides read TGTGCCAGCAGTTACTCGTTGGGTGGGTTCCAGTTCTTC.

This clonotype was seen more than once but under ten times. In DNA form, the CDR3 reads TGTGCCAGCAGCCAAGACTGGGGGCTAGCGGGGGATAATGAGCAGTTCTTC. This codes for CASSQDWGLAGDNEQFF. This chain links TRBV14 with TRBJ2-1; the match to TRBD2 covers 10 bases. The trim removed 0 bases at V and 7 bases at J, leaving 9 bases unmatched. The CDR3 totals 17 residues. The germline V gene encodes CDR1 SGHDN and CDR2 FVKESK.

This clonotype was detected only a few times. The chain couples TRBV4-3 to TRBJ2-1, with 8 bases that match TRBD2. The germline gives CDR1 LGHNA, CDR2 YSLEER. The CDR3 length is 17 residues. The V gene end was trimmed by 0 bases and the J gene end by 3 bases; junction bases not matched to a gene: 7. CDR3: CASSQDLAGGNYNEQFF. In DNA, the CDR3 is TGCGCCAGCAGCCAAGATCTCGCGGGGGGAAACTACAATGAGCAGTTCTTC.

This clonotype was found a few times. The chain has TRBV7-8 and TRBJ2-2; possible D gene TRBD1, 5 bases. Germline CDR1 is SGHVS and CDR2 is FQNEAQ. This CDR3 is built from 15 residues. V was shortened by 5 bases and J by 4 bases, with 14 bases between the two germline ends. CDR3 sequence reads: CASSPKGLGTGELFF. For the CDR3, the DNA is TGTGCCAGCAGCCCCAAGGGGTTAGGCACCGGGGAGCTGTTTTTT.

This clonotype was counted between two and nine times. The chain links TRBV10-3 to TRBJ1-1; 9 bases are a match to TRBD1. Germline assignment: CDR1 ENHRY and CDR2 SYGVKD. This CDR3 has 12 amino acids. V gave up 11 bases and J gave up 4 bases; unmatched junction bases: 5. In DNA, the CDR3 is TGTGCCGTCCGGGACAGGGCCACTGAAGCTTTCTTT. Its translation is CAVRDRATEAFF.

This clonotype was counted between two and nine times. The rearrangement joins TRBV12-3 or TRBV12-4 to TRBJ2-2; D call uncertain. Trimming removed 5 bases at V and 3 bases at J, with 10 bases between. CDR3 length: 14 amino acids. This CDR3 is CASSHDQYTGELFF. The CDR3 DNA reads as TGTGCCAGCAGTCATGACCAATACACCGGGGAGCTGTTTTTT.

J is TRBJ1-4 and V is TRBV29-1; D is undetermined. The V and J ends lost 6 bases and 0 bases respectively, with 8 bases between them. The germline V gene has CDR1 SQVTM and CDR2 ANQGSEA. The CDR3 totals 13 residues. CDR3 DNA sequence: TGCAGCGTCCGTAATGCAACTAATGAAAAACTGTTTTTT. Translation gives CSVRNATNEKLFF. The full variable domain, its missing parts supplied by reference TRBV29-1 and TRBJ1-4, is SAVISQKPSRDICQRGTSLTIQCQVDSQVTMMFWYRQQPGQSLTLIATANQGSEATYESGFVIDKFPISRPNLTFSTLTVSNMSPEDSSIYLCSVRNATNEKLFFGSGTQLSVL.

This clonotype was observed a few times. The CDR3 nucleotides read TGTGCCAGCAGTGGAGGGGAGTCAGATACGCAGTATTTT. This gives the protein CASSGGESDTQYF. The chain carries TRBV7-3 and TRBJ2-3; D is possibly TRBD2 (6 bases). This CDR3 region has 13 residues. In germline, CDR1 is SGHTA, CDR2 FQGTGA. The V end was cut by 6 bases, the J end by 4 bases, with 11 bases between.

CDR3 in amino acids: CASSGPKEVGNQPQHF. CDR3 DNA sequence: TGTGCCAGCAGTGGCCCCAAGGAGGTGGGCAATCAGCCCCAGCATTTT. The chain uses TRBV7-9 and TRBJ1-5; D is ambiguous. CDR3 size: 16 residues. The ends were cut back, 6 bases at V and 2 bases at J, with 17 bases in the middle. Looked up from germline, CDR1 is SEHNR and CDR2 is FQNEAQ (reference sequence). The full variable domain, completed using reference TRBV7-9 and TRBJ1-5, is DTGVSQNPRHKITKRGQNVTFRCDPISEHNRLYWYRQTLGQGPEFLTYFQNEAQLEKSRLLSDRFSAERPKGSFSTLEIQRTEQGDSAMYLCASSGPKEVGNQPQHFGDGTRLSIL.

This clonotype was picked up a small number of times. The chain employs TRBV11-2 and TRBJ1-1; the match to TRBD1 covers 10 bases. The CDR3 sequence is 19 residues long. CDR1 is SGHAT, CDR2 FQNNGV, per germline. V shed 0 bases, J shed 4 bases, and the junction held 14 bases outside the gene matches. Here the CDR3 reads CASSLEWSDRGPLGTEAFF. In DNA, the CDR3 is TGTGCCAGCAGCTTAGAATGGTCCGACAGGGGGCCCTTGGGCACTGAAGCTTTCTTT. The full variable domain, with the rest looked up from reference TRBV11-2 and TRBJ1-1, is EAGVAQSPRYKIIEKRQSVAFWCNPISGHATLYWYQQILGQGPKLLIQFQNNGVVDDSQLPKDRFSAERLKGVDSTLKIQPAKLEDSAVYLCASSLEWSDRGPLGTEAFFGQGTRLTVV.

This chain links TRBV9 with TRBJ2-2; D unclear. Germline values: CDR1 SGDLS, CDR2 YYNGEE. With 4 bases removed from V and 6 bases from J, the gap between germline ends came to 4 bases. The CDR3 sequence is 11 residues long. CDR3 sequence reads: CASSNAGELFF. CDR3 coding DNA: TGTGCCAGCAGCAACGCCGGGGAGCTGTTTTTT.

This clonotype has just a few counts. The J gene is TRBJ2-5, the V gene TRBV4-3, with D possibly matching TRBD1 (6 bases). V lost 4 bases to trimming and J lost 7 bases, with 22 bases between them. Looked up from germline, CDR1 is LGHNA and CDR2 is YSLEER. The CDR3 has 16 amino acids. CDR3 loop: CASSPDRDALMVTQYF. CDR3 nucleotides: TGCGCCAGCAGCCCGGACAGAGATGCCCTTATGGTGACCCAGTACTTC.